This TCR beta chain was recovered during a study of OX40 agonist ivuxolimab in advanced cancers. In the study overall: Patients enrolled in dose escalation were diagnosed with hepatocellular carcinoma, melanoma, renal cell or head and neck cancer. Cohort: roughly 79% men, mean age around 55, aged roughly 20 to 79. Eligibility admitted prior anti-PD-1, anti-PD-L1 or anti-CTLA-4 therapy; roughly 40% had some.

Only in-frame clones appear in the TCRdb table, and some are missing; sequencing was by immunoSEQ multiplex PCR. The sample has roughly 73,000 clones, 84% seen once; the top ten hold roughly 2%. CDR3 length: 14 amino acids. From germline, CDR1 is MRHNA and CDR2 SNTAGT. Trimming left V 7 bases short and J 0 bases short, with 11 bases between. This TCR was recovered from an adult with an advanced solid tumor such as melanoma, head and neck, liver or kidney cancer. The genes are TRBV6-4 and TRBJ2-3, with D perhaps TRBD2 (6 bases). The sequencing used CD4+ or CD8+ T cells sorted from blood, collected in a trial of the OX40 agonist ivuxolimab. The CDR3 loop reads CASMGTPSTDTQYF. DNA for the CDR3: TGTGCCAGCATGGGGACTCCCAGCACAGATACGCAGTATTTT.